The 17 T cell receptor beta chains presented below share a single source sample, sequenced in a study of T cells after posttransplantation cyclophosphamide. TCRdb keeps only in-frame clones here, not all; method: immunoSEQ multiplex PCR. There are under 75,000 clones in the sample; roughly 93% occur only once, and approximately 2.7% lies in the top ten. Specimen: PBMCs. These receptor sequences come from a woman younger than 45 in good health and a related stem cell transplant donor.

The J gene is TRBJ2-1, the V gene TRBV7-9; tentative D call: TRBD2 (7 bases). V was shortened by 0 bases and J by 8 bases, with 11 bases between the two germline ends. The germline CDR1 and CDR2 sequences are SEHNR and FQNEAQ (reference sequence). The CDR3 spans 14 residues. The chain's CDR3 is CASSLAGGPYEQFF. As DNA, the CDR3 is TGTGCCAGCAGCTTAGCGGGGGGGCCATATGAGCAGTTCTTC. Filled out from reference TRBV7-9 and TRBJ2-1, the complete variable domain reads DTGVSQNPRHKITKRGQNVTFRCDPISEHNRLYWYRQTLGQGPEFLTYFQNEAQLEKSRLLSDRFSAERPKGSFSTLEIQRTEQGDSAMYLCASSLAGGPYEQFFGPGTRLTVL.

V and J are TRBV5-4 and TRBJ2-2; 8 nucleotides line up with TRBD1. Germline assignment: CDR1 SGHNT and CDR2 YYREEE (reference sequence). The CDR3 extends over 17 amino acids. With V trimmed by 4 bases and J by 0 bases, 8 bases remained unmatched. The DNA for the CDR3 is TGTGCCAGCAGCAAAACTACAGGGGGAGCGAACACCGGGGAGCTGTTTTTT. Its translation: CASSKTTGGANTGELFF. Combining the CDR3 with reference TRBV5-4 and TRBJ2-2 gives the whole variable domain ETGVTQSPTHLIKTRGQQVTLRCSSQSGHNTVSWYQQALGQGPQFIFQYYREEENGRGNFPPRFSGLQFPNYSSELNVNALELDDSALYLCASSKTTGGANTGELFFGEGSRLTVL.

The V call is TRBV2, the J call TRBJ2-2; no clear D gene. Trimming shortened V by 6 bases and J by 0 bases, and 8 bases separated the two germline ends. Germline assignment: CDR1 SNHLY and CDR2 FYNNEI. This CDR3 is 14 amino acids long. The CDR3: CASRAITNTGELFF. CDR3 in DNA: TGTGCCAGCAGGGCAATCACGAACACCGGGGAGCTGTTTTTT.

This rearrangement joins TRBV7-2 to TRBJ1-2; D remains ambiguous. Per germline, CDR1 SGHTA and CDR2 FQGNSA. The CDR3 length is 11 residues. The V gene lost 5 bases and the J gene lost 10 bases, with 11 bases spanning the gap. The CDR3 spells CASSPRMAYTF. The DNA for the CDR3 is TGTGCCAGCAGCCCCAGGATGGCCTACACCTTC.

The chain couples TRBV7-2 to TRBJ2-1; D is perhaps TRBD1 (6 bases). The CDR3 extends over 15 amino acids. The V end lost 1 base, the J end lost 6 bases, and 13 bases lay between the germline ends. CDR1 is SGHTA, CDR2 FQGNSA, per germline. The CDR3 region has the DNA TGTGCCAGCAGCTTAGTAGGGGGATACGGCAATGAGCAGTTCTTC. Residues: CASSLVGGYGNEQFF.

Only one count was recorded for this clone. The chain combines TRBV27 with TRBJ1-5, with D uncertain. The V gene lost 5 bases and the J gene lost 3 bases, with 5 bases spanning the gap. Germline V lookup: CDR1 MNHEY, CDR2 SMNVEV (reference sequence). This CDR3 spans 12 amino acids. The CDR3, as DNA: TGTGCCAGCAGTAAGACCAATCAGCCCCAGCATTTT. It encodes CASSKTNQPQHF.

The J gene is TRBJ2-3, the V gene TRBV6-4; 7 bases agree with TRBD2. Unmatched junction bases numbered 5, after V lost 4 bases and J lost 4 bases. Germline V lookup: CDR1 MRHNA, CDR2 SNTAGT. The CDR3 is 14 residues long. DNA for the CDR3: TGTGCCAGCAGTGCACGGGGGGAAGCAGATACGCAGTATTTT. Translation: CASSARGEADTQYF.

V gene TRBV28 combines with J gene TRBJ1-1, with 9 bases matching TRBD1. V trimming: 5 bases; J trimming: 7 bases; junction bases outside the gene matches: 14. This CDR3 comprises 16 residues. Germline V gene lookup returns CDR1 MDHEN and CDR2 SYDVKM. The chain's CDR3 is CASSEPTGGPLGEAFF. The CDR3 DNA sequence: TGTGCCAGCAGTGAACCGACAGGGGGACCGCTTGGTGAAGCTTTCTTT.

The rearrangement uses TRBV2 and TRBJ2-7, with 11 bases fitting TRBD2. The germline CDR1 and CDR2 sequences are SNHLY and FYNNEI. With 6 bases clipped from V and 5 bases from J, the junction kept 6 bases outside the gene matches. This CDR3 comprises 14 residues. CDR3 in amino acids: CASRGASGGNEQYF. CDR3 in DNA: TGTGCCAGCAGGGGGGCTAGCGGGGGGAACGAGCAGTACTTC.

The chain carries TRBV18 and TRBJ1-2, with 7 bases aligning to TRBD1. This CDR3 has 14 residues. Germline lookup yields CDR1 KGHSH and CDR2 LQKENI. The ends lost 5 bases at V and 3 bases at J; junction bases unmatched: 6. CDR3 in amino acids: CASSSIGQDYGYTF. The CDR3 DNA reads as TGTGCCAGCTCATCAATCGGACAGGACTATGGCTACACCTTC. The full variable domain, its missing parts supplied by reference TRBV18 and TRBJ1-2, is NAGVMQNPRHLVRRRGQEARLRCSPMKGHSHVYWYRQLPEEGLKFMVYLQKENIIDESGMPKERFSAEFPKEGPSILRIQQVVRGDSAAYFCASSSIGQDYGYTFGSGTRLTVV.

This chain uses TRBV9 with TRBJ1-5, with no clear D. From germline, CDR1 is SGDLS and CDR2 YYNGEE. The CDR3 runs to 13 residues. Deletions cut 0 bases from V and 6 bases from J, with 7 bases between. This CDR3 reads CASSVGGSQPQHF. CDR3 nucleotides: TGTGCCAGCAGCGTAGGGGGAAGTCAGCCCCAGCATTTT.

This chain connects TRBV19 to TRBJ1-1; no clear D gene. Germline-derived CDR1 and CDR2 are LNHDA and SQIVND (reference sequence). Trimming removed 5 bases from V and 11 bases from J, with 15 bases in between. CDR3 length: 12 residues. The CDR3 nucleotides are TGTGCCAGTAGTCCATGGCGGGGTTCCGCTTTCTTT. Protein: CASSPWRGSAFF.

This CDR3 is CASWGGGDTEAFF. For the CDR3, the DNA is TGTGCCAGCTGGGGTGGAGGGGACACTGAAGCTTTCTTT. This chain connects TRBV18 to TRBJ1-1, with a tentative D call TRBD1 (5 bases). The length of the CDR3 is 13 residues. CDR1 and CDR2 from the germline V gene are KGHSH and LQKENI. Trimming removed 7 bases from V and 3 bases from J, with 12 bases in between.

The CDR3 loop is CASTRGGLSTDTQYF. CDR3 DNA sequence: TGTGCCAGCACCCGGGGGGGTCTTAGCACAGATACGCAGTATTTT. The chain joins TRBV5-4 to TRBJ2-3; TRBD2 aligns across 8 bases. The germline CDR1 and CDR2 sequences are SGHNT and YYREEE (reference sequence). This CDR3 region has 15 residues. Trimming removed 6 bases from V and 0 bases from J; junction bases left unmatched: 6.

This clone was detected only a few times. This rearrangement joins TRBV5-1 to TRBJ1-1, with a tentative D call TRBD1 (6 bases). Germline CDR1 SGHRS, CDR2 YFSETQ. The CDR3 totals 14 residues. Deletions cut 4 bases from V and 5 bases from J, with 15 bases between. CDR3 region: CASSGRDIRTEAFF. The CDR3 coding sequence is TGCGCCAGCAGCGGGCGGGACATCCGGACTGAAGCTTTCTTT.

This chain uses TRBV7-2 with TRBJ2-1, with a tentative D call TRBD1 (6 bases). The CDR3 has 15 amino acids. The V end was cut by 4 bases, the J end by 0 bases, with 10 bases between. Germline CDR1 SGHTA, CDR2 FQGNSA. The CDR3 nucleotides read TGTGCCAGCAGCTCCAGGGGAAACTCCTACAATGAGCAGTTCTTC. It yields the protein CASSSRGNSYNEQFF.

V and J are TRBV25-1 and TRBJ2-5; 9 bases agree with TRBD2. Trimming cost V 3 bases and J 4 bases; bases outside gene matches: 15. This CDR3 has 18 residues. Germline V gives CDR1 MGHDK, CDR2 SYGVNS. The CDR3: CASSDWGGGAVERETQYF. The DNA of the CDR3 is TGTGCCAGCAGTGATTGGGGCGGGGGGGCCGTAGAGAGAGAGACCCAGTACTTC.